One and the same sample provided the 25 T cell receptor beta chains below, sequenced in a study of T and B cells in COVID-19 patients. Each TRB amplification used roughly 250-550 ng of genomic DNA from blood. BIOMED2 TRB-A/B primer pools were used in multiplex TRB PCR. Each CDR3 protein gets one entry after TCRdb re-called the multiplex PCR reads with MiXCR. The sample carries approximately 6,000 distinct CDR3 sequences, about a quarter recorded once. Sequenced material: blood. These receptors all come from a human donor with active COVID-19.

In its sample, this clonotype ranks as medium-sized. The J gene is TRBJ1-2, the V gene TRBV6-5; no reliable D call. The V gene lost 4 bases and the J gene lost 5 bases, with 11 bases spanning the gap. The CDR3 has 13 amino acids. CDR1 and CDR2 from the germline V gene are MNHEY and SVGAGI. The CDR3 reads CASSWVTGYGYTF. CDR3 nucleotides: TGTGCCAGCAGTTGGGTAACGGGGTATGGCTACACCTTC.

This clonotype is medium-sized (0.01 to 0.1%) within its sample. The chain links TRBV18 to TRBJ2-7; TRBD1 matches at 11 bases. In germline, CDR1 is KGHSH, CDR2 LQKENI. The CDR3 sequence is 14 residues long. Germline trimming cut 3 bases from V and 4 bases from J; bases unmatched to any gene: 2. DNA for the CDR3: TGTGCCAGCTCACCCGGGACAGGGGGATACGAGCAGTACTTC. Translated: CASSPGTGGYEQYF.

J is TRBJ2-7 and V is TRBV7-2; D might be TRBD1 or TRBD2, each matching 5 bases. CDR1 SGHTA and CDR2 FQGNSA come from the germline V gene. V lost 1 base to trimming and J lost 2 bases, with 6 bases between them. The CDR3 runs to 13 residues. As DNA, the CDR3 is TGTGCCAGCAGCTTAGGGGGGACCTACGAGCAGTACTTC. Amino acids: CASSLGGTYEQYF.

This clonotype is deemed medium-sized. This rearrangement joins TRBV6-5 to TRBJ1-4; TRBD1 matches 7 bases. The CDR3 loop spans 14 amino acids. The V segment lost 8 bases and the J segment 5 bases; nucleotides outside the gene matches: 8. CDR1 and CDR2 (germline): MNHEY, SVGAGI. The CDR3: CASDSGTANEKLFF. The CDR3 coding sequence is TGTGCCAGCGATTCCGGGACAGCCAATGAAAAACTGTTTTTT.

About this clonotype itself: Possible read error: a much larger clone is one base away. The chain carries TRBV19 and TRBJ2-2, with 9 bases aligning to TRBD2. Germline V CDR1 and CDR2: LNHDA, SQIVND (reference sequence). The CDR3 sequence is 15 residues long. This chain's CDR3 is CASSIWSGGTGEQFF. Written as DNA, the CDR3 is TGTGCCAGTAGTATATGGAGCGGGGGGACCGGGGAGCAGTTTTTT.

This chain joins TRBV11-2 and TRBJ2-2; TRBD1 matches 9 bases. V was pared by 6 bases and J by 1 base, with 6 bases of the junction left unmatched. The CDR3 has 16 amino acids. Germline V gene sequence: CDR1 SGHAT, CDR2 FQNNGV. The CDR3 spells CASRKPGQGNTGELFF. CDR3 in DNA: TGTGCCAGCAGAAAACCGGGACAGGGGAACACCGGGGAGCTGTTTTTT.

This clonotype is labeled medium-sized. The CDR3 sequence is CASTLTRGADTQYF. CDR3 in DNA: TGTGCCAGCACCCTTACCCGGGGGGCAGATACGCAGTATTTT. The chain carries TRBV5-5 and TRBJ2-3; TRBD2 matches 7 bases. There are 14 residues in the CDR3. Germline trimming cut 6 bases from V and 4 bases from J; bases unmatched to any gene: 8. Germline-derived CDR1 and CDR2 are SGHKS and YYEKEE (reference sequence).

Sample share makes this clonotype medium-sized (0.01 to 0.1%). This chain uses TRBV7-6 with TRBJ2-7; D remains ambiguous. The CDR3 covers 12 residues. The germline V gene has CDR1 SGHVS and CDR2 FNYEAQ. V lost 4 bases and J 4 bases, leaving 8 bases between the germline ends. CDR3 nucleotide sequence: TGTGCCAGCAGCTCGCAACGGTACGAGCAGTACTTC. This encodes CASSSQRYEQYF.

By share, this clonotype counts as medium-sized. CDR3 nucleotides: TGTGCCAGCTCACCACAGGGTCTTGGGGCCAACGTCCTGACTTTC. This gives the protein CASSPQGLGANVLTF. The genes are TRBV18 and TRBJ2-6; D gene ambiguous. The CDR3 contains 15 residues. Germline V gives CDR1 KGHSH, CDR2 LQKENI. V lost 1 base to trimming and J lost 3 bases, with 7 bases between them.

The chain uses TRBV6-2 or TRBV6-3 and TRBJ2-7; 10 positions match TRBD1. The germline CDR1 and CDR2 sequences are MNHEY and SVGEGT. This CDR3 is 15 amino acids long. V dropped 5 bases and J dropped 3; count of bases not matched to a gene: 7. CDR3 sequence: CASSPRRDRGYEQYF. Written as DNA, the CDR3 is TGTGCCAGCAGTCCCCGACGGGACAGGGGCTACGAGCAGTACTTC.

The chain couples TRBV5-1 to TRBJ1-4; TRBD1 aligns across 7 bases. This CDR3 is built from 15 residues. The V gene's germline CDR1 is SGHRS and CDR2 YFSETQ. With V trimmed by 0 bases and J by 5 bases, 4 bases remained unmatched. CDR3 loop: CASSLEGAENEKLFF. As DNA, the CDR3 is TGCGCCAGCAGCTTGGAGGGGGCGGAGAATGAAAAACTGTTTTTT.

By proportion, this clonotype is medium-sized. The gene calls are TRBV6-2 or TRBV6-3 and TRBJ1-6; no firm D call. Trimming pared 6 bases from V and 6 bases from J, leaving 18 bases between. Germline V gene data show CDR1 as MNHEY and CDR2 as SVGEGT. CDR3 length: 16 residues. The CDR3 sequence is CASSVNTLVINSPLHF. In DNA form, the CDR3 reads TGTGCCAGCAGCGTGAACACTCTGGTGATTAATTCACCCCTCCACTTT.

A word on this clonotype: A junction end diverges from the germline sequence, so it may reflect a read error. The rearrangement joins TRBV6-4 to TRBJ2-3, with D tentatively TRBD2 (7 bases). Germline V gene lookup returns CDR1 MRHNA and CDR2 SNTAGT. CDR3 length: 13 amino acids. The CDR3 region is CASSGGAEDTQYF. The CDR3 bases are TGTGCCAGTAGTGGGGGGGCCGAAGATACGCAGTATTTT.

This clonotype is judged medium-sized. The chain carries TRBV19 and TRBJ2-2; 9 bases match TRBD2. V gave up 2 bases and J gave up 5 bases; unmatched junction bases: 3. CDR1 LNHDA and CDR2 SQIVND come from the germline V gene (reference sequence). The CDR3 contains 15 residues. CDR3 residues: CASSIWSGGTGELFF. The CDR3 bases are TGTGCCAGTAGTATATGGAGCGGGGGGACCGGGGAGCTGTTTTTT. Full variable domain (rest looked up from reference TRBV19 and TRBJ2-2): DGGITQSPKYLFRKEGQNVTLSCEQNLNHDAMYWYRQDPGQGLRLIYYSQIVNDFQKGDIAEGYSVSREKKESFPLTVTSAQKNPTAFYLCASSIWSGGTGELFFGEGSRLTVL.

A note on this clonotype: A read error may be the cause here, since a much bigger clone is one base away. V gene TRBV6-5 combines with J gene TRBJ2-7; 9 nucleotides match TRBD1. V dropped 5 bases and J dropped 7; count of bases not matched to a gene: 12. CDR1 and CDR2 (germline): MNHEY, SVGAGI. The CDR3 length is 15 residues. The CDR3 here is CASSRGGTGINEQYF. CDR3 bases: TGTGCCAGCAGTCGGGGCGGGACAGGGATCAATGAGCAGTACTTC.

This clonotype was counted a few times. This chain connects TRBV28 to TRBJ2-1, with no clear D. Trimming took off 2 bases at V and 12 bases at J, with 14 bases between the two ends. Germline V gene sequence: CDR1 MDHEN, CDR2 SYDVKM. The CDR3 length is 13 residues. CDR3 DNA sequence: TGTGCCAGCAGTTTAAACTGGGTAGTAGGGCAGTTCTTC. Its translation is CASSLNWVVGQFF.

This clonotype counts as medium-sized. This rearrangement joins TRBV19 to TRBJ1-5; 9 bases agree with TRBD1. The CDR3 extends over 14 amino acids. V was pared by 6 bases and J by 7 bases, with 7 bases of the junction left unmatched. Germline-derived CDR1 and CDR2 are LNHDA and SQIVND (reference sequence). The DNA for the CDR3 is TGTGCCAGTAGGACGGACAGGGGCGGCCAGCCCCAGCATTTT. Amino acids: CASRTDRGGQPQHF.

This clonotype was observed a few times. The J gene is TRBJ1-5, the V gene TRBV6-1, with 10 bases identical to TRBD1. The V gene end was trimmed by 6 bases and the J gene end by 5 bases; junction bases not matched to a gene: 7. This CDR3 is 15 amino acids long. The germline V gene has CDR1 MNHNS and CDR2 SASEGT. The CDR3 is CASSGGQGDHQPQHF. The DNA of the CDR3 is TGTGCCAGCAGCGGAGGACAGGGGGATCATCAGCCCCAGCATTTT.

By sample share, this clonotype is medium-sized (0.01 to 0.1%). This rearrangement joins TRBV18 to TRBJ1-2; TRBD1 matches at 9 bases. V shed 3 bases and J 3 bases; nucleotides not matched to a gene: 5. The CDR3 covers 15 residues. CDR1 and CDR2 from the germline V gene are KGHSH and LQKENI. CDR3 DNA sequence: TGTGCCAGCTCACCCTTTGACAGGGGGGACTATGGCTACACCTTC. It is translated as CASSPFDRGDYGYTF. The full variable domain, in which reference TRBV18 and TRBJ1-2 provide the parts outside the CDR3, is NAGVMQNPRHLVRRRGQEARLRCSPMKGHSHVYWYRQLPEEGLKFMVYLQKENIIDESGMPKERFSAEFPKEGPSILRIQQVVRGDSAAYFCASSPFDRGDYGYTFGSGTRLTVV.

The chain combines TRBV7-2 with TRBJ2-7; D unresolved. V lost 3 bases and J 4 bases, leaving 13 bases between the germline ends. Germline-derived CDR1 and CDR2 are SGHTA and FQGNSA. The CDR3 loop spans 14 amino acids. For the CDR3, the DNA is TGTGCCAGCAGCTTTAGTGGGGTGCGATACGAGCAGTACTTC. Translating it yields CASSFSGVRYEQYF.

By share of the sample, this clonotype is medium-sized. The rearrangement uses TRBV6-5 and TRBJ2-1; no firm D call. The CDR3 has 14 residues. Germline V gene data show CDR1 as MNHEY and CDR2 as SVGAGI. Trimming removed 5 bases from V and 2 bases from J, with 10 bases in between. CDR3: CASSEPGAYNEQFF. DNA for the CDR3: TGTGCCAGCAGTGAACCAGGAGCCTACAATGAGCAGTTCTTC.

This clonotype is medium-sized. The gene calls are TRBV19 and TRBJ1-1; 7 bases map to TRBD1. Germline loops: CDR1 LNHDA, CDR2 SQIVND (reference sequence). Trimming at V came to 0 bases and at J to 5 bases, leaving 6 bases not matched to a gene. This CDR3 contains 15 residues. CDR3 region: CASSIDQTGWTEAFF. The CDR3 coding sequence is TGTGCCAGTAGTATAGATCAGACAGGGTGGACTGAAGCTTTCTTT.

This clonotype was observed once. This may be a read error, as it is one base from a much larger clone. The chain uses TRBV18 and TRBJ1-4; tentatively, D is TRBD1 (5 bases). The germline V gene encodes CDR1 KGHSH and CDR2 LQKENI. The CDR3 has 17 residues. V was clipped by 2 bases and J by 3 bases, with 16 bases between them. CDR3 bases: TGTGCCAGCTCACCAACGGGACCCCCAACTGCTAATGAAAAACTGTTTTTT. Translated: CASSPTGPPTANEKLFF.

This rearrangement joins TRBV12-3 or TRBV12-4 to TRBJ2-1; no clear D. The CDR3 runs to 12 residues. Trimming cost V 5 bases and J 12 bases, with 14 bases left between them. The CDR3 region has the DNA TGTGCCAGCAGTGAAAAGGGTTTGCGGCAGTTCTTC. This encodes CASSEKGLRQFF.

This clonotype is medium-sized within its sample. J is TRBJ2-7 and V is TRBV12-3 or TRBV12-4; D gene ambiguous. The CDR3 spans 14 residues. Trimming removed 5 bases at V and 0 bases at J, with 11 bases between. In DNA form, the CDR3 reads TGTGCCAGCAGTGCAGACAAGAGCTCCTACGAGCAGTACTTC. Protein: CASSADKSSYEQYF.